This TCR beta chain was documented in a study of blood T cell repertoires in COVID-19. About the research overall: Sources were T cells, B-cell-depleted T cells, or PBMCs; the material itself was cDNA or gDNA.

Individuals aged roughly 18 to 90 years were recruited from roughly 22 US areas. Membership in each cohort depended on participant-reported clinical history. V lost 8 bases, J lost 1 base, and 11 bases lay in between. The CDR3 is 13 residues long. Germline CDR1 is SNHLY and CDR2 is FYNNEI. Generated by immunoSEQ multiplex PCR, the TCRdb table keeps only in-frame clones and is missing some. The sample yields about 390,000 clones, around nine tenths seen once. The chain carries TRBV2 and TRBJ1-1; D remains unclear. The TCR originated in a woman between 50 and 59 years old who had recovered from COVID-19. Sequenced material: PBMCs or T cells enriched from blood (not recorded which). CDR3 loop: CASSAGGNTEAFF. CDR3 in DNA: TGTGCCAGCTCTGCCGGTGGGAACACTGAAGCTTTCTTT.